Presented here are 6 T cell receptor beta chains from one specimen sequenced in a study of CD8+ T cells in alopecia areata. Reverse transcription of extracted RNA yielded cDNA, which provided the sequencing template. The method was immunoSEQ multiplex PCR; TCRdb's version includes in-frame clones alone and lacks a portion of them. This table holds about 120,000 clones, under 65% found once. Treatment defined: oral pan-JAK inhibitor, 5-10 mg twice daily. The material was CD4+ T cells sorted from blood, obtained at week 4, from a patient treated with tofacitinib. The receptors were gathered from a human donor with alopecia areata.

The rearrangement joins TRBV27 to TRBJ2-5, with 10 positions matching TRBD1. The CDR3 consists of 12 residues. Per the germline V gene, CDR1 is MNHEY and CDR2 is SMNVEV (reference sequence). The trim removed 10 bases at V and 4 bases at J, leaving 3 bases unmatched. The CDR3 protein is CATGQGSETQYF. The CDR3, as DNA: TGTGCCACGGGACAGGGGTCAGAGACCCAGTACTTC.

This chain connects TRBV4-2 to TRBJ2-7; 11 nucleotides align to TRBD2. V trimming: 3 bases; J trimming: 0 bases; junction bases outside the gene matches: 19. CDR1 and CDR2 from the germline V gene are LGHNA and YNFKEQ. This CDR3 contains 21 residues. In nucleotides, the CDR3 is TGTGCCAGCAGCCAGAGGGGTGTTAGCGGGGGGGCCGGTCTTAGCTCCTACGAGCAGTACTTC. This gives the protein CASSQRGVSGGAGLSSYEQYF.

Only one count was recorded for this clone. The chain carries TRBV19 and TRBJ1-5; D call uncertain. V was cut by 1 base and J by 1 base, with 5 bases left in between. This CDR3 is built from 14 residues. Germline CDR1 is LNHDA and CDR2 is SQIVND (reference sequence). In DNA, the CDR3 is TGTGCCAGTAGTATAGTCGTGAGCAATCAGCCCCAGCATTTT. Its protein is CASSIVVSNQPQHF.

This clone was recorded a few times. V is TRBV6-5 and J is TRBJ2-2; D uncertain. CDR3 length equals 13 residues. CDR1 is MNHEY and CDR2 is SVGAGI in the germline V gene. V shed 5 bases and J shed 6 bases, with 10 bases lying between them. CDR3 amino acids: CASSTGVPGELFF. CDR3 nucleotide sequence: TGTGCCAGCAGTACCGGCGTCCCCGGGGAGCTGTTTTTT.

The J gene is TRBJ2-5, the V gene TRBV28; D might be TRBD2 (6 bases). V lost 9 bases, J lost 1 base, and 9 bases lay in between. This CDR3 is built from 12 residues. Per germline, CDR1 MDHEN and CDR2 SYDVKM. The CDR3 DNA reads TGTGCCAGTGGGGGGTCCCAAGAGACCCAGTACTTC. It translates to CASGGSQETQYF.

The chain links TRBV4-2 to TRBJ2-7; maybe TRBD1 (6 bases). CDR1 and CDR2 from the germline V gene are LGHNA and YNFKEQ. Trimming took off 0 bases at V and 6 bases at J, with 18 bases between the two ends. This CDR3 contains 16 residues. The DNA for the CDR3 is TGTGCCAGCAGCCAAGAGGCTCCAGGGGCTCGCGGCGAGCAGTACTTC. The encoded protein is CASSQEAPGARGEQYF.